This TCR beta chain came from a study of blood T cell repertoires in COVID-19. This clone was seen just once. Seattle cases were enrolled at active infection and followed longitudinally. The CDR3 is made up of 16 amino acids. With V trimmed by 6 bases and J by 8 bases, 15 bases remained unmatched. Germline CDR1 reads SQVTM; CDR2 reads ANQGSEA. Measured with immunoSEQ multiplex PCR; TCRdb has only the in-frame clones, and not every one. The sample lists 200,000 or so clones, 85% occurring once. The clonotype was recovered from a man aged 55-75 years with COVID-19, enrolled during active disease. Sequenced input: peripheral blood. The chain recombines TRBV29-1 with TRBJ1-6; TRBD1 matches 8 bases. The CDR3 reads CSVNRQGPLGHSPLHF. The CDR3 DNA reads TGCAGCGTCAACCGACAGGGGCCCCTGGGGCATTCACCCCTCCACTTT.